A selection of T cell receptor beta chains follows, all from one sample in a study of cytomegalovirus exposure and HLA in healthy donors. Assay used: immunoSEQ multiplex PCR; TCRdb lists only in-frame clones, some missing. Counted here are 150,000 or so clones, around 78% occurring once; the ten biggest clones make up 1.5% to 2%. What was sequenced was PBMCs. These TCRs come from a young woman in good health and CMV-seronegative. CDR3s include the opening cysteine and the closing phenylalanine or tryptophan. Fields, in order: J gene, CDR3 length, V gene, CDR3 protein.

>TRBJ1-5|13|TRBV19
CASSDSFNQPQHF
>TRBJ1-4|16|TRBV11-2
CASSPLRGTTNEKLFF
>TRBJ1-1|14|TRBV18
CASSETGGYTEAFF
>TRBJ1-3|16|TRBV7-9
CASSAGQGASGNTIYF
>TRBJ1-6|17|TRBV19
CASKGHRRGASDSPLHF
>TRBJ1-2|14|TRBV5-4
CASSLDSLSYGYTF
>TRBJ2-6|20|TRBV28
CASRQFGIGQGARGANVLTF
>TRBJ2-7|16|TRBV7-2
CASSPAGTAKSYEQYF
>TRBJ1-1|14|TRBV28
CASSPGQGPNEAFF
>TRBJ1-2|16|TRBV28
CASSQGGGGSGYGYTF
>TRBJ2-2|15|TRBV10-3
CAISESGGNTGELFF
>TRBJ2-5|17|TRBV7-8
CASSETAGGFGQETQYF
>TRBJ1-1|15|TRBV6-6
CASRSGQTMNTEAFF
>TRBJ1-1|13|TRBV19
CASSPGGNTEAFF
>TRBJ2-5|18|TRBV28
CASSPTFVAGGAYETQYF
>TRBJ1-2|13|TRBV10-2
CASSLRTGDGYTF
>TRBJ1-1|14|TRBV2
CAGPGANRNTEAFF
>TRBJ1-1|15|TRBV5-6
CASSSAGGAGTEAFF
>TRBJ2-5|15|TRBV7-2
CASSLAGRAGETQYF
>TRBJ1-2|13|TRBV5-1
CASRSDMDYGYTF
>TRBJ1-4|16|TRBV27
CASSTGTGGANEKLFF
>TRBJ2-3|13|TRBV2
CASIREYTDTQYF